Only a few counts were recorded for the clone carrying this T cell receptor beta chain. Antigen unknown. The data were taken from a study of blood T cells in healthy people across ages. Findings and limits, study-wide: TCR beta diversity was tightly associated with the proportion of naive T cells.

Trimming took 3 bases from V and 1 from J, leaving 13 bases between them. This CDR3 comprises 15 residues. Germline assignment: CDR1 SGHRS and CDR2 YFSETQ. The second PCR ran about 6 to 12 cycles with a sample-barcoded 5' primer and J-beta primers. TCRdb called the 5' RACE reads again in MiXCR, with one record for every CDR3 protein. The sample yields roughly 2 million distinct CDR3 sequences, 49% seen once. The clonotype was recovered from a woman in her thirties or forties in good health. The specimen sequenced was blood. The V and J genes are TRBV5-1 and TRBJ2-5; D unresolved. As DNA, the CDR3 is TGCGCCAGCAGCTCTCGGCTCGGGTCCCAAGAGACCCAGTACTTC. Its translation: CASSSRLGSQETQYF.